This T cell receptor (beta chain) was sequenced in a study of technical replicates of blood from a few donors. The CDR3 is 13 residues long. In germline, CDR1 is SEHNR, CDR2 FQNEAQ (reference sequence). Trimming took 1 base from V and 0 from J, leaving 2 bases between them. Clones were sequenced by immunoSEQ multiplex PCR, and TCRdb holds only the in-frame ones, with some missing. The table lists about 84,000 clones, roughly 97% of them singletons. The V call is TRBV7-9, the J call TRBJ2-3; no clear D gene. This TCR was sampled from a human donor in good health. Sequencing was performed on T cells isolated from PBMCs. CDR3 in amino acids: CASSLVSTDTQYF. In nucleotides, the CDR3 is TGTGCCAGCAGCTTAGTAAGCACAGATACGCAGTATTTT.